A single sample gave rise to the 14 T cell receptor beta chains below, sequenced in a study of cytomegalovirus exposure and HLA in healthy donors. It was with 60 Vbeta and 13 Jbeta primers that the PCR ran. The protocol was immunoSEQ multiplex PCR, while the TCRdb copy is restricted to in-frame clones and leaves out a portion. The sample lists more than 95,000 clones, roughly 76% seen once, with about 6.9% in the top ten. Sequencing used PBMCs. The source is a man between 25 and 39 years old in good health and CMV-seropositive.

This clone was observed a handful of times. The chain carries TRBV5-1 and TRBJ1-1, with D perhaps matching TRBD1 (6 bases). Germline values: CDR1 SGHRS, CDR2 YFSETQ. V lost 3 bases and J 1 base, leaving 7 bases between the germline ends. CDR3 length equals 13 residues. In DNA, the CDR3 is TGCGCCAGCAGCTCACAGGGGAACACTGAAGCTTTCTTT. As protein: CASSSQGNTEAFF.

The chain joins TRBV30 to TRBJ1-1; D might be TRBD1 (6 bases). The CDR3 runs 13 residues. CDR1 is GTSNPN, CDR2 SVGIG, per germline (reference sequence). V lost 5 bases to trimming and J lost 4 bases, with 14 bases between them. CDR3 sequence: CAWSRGGVTEAFF. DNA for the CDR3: TGTGCCTGGTCGAGGGGGGGAGTCACTGAAGCTTTCTTT.

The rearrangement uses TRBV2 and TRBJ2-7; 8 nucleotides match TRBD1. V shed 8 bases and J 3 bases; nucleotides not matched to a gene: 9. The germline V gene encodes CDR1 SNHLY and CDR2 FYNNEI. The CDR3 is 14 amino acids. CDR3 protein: CASSPGQEIYEQYF. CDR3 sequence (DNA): TGTGCCAGCTCGCCGGGACAGGAGATCTACGAGCAGTACTTC.

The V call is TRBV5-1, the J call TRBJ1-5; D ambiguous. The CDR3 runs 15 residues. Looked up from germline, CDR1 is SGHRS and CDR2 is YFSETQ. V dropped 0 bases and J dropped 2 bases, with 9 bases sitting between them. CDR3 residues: CASSLGLNGNQPQHF. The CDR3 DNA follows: TGCGCCAGCAGCTTGGGACTAAATGGCAATCAGCCCCAGCATTTT.

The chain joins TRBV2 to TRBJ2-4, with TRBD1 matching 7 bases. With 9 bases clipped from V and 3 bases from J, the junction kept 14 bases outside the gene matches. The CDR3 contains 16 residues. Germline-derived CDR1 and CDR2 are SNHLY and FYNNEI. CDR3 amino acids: CASQYRGLSGKNIQYF. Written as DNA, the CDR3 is TGTGCCAGTCAATACAGGGGATTAAGTGGCAAAAACATTCAGTACTTC. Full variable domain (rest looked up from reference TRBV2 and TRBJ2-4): EPEVTQTPSHQVTQMGQEVILRCVPISNHLYFYWYRQILGQKVEFLVSFYNNEISEKSEIFDDQFSVERPDGSNFTLKIRSTKLEDSAMYFCASQYRGLSGKNIQYFGAGTRLSVL.

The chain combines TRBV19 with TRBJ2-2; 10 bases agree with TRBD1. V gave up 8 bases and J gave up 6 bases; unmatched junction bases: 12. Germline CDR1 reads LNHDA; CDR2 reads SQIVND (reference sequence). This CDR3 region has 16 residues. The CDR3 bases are TGTGCCAGTGGGATAGACAGGGGGCGACGTGCCGGGGAGCTGTTTTTT. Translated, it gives CASGIDRGRRAGELFF.

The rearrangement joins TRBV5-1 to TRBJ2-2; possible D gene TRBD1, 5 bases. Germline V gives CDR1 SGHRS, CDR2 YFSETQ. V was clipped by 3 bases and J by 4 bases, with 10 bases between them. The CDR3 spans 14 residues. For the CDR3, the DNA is TGCGCCAGCAGCTCGAGACAGAGCACCGGGGAGCTGTTTTTT. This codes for CASSSRQSTGELFF.

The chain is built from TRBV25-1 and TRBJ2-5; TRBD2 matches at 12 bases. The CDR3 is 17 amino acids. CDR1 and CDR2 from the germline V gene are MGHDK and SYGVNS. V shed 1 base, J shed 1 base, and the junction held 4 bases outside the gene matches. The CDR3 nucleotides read TGTGCCAGCAGTGAATTACTAGCGGGGGGACTCCAAGAGACCCAGTACTTC. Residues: CASSELLAGGLQETQYF.

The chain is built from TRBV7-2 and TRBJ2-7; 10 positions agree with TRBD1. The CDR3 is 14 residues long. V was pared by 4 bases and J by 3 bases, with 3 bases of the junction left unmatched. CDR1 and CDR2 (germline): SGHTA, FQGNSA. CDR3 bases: TGTGCCAGCAGCTCTCGGACAGGGGGCTACGAGCAGTACTTC. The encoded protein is CASSSRTGGYEQYF.

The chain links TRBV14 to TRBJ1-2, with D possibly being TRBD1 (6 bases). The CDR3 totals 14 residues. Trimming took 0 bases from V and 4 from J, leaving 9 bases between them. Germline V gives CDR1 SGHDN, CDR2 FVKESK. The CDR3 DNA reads TGTGCCAGCAGCCAAGAGGCGGGGGCCTATGGCTACACCTTC. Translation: CASSQEAGAYGYTF.

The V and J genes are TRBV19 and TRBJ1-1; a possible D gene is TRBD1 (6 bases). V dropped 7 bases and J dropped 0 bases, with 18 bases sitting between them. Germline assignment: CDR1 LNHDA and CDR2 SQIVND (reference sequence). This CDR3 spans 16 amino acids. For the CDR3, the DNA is TGTGCCAGTACCGCGGGGGCGAGACCCATGAACACTGAAGCTTTCTTT. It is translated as CASTAGARPMNTEAFF.

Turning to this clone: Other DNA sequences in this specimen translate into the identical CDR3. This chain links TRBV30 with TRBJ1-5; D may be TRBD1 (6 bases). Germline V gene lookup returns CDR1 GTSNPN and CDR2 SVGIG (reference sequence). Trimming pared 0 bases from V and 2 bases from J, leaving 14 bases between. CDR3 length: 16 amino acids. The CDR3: CAWSVPRGYGNQPQHF. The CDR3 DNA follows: TGTGCCTGGAGTGTGCCCAGGGGTTACGGCAATCAGCCCCAGCATTTT. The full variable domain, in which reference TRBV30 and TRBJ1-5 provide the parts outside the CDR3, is SQTIHQWPATLVQPVGSPLSLECTVEGTSNPNLYWYRQAAGRGLQLLFYSVGIGQISSEVPQNLSASRPQDRQFILSSKKLLLSDSGFYLCAWSVPRGYGNQPQHFGDGTRLSIL.

The CDR3 sequence: CASRVRSSYYEQYF. The CDR3 bases are TGTGCCAGTCGAGTGAGGTCCTCCTACTACGAGCAGTACTTC. This chain joins TRBV2 and TRBJ2-7; no definite D call. CDR1 and CDR2 (germline): SNHLY, FYNNEI. V lost 9 bases and J lost 3, with 18 bases in between. The CDR3 has 14 amino acids.

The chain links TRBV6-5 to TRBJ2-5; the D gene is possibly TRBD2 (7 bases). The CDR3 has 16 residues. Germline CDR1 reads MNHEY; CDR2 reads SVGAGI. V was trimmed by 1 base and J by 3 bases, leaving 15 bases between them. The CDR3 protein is CASSYFRGAIEETQYF. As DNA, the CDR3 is TGTGCCAGCAGTTACTTCCGGGGGGCGATAGAAGAGACCCAGTACTTC.